This TCR beta chain comes out of a study of Graves' ophthalmopathy and Graves' hyperthyroidism. Hyperthyroidism cases were recent diagnoses of under 2 months' duration in people aged 18 to 65. No donor had other autoimmune disease, uncontrolled infection, pregnancy or lactation. Clinical symptoms, serum thyroxine, TRAb, thyroid ultrasound and orbital computed tomography determined diagnosis. The source of the PBMCs was over 8.5 ml of fresh peripheral blood. CDR1 is SGHAT, CDR2 FQNNGV, per germline. With V trimmed by 5 bases and J by 5 bases, 16 bases remained unmatched. There are 18 residues in the CDR3. This clonotype was found many times. Amplifying from RNA transcripts, the study obtained TCR beta CDR3 regions. HTBI primers served in a first-round RT-PCR, which a second-round multiplex PCR followed. TCRdb itself ran the multiplex PCR reads through MiXCR, one entry per CDR3 protein. The repertoire includes hundreds of thousands of distinct CDR3 sequences, about a fifth of them detected once, and around 6.9% sits in the top ten.

The sequence was collected from a woman aged 18 to 35 with stable Graves' hyperthyroidism. Some clones in this sample may be carry-over from other donors' samples. Material for sequencing was peripheral blood. The J gene is TRBJ2-2, the V gene TRBV11-2, with TRBD2 identical over 8 bases. The CDR3 protein is CASSTSQVGRAVTGELFF. In nucleotides, the CDR3 is TGTGCCAGCAGCACCAGCCAAGTCGGGAGGGCCGTAACCGGGGAGCTGTTTTTT.